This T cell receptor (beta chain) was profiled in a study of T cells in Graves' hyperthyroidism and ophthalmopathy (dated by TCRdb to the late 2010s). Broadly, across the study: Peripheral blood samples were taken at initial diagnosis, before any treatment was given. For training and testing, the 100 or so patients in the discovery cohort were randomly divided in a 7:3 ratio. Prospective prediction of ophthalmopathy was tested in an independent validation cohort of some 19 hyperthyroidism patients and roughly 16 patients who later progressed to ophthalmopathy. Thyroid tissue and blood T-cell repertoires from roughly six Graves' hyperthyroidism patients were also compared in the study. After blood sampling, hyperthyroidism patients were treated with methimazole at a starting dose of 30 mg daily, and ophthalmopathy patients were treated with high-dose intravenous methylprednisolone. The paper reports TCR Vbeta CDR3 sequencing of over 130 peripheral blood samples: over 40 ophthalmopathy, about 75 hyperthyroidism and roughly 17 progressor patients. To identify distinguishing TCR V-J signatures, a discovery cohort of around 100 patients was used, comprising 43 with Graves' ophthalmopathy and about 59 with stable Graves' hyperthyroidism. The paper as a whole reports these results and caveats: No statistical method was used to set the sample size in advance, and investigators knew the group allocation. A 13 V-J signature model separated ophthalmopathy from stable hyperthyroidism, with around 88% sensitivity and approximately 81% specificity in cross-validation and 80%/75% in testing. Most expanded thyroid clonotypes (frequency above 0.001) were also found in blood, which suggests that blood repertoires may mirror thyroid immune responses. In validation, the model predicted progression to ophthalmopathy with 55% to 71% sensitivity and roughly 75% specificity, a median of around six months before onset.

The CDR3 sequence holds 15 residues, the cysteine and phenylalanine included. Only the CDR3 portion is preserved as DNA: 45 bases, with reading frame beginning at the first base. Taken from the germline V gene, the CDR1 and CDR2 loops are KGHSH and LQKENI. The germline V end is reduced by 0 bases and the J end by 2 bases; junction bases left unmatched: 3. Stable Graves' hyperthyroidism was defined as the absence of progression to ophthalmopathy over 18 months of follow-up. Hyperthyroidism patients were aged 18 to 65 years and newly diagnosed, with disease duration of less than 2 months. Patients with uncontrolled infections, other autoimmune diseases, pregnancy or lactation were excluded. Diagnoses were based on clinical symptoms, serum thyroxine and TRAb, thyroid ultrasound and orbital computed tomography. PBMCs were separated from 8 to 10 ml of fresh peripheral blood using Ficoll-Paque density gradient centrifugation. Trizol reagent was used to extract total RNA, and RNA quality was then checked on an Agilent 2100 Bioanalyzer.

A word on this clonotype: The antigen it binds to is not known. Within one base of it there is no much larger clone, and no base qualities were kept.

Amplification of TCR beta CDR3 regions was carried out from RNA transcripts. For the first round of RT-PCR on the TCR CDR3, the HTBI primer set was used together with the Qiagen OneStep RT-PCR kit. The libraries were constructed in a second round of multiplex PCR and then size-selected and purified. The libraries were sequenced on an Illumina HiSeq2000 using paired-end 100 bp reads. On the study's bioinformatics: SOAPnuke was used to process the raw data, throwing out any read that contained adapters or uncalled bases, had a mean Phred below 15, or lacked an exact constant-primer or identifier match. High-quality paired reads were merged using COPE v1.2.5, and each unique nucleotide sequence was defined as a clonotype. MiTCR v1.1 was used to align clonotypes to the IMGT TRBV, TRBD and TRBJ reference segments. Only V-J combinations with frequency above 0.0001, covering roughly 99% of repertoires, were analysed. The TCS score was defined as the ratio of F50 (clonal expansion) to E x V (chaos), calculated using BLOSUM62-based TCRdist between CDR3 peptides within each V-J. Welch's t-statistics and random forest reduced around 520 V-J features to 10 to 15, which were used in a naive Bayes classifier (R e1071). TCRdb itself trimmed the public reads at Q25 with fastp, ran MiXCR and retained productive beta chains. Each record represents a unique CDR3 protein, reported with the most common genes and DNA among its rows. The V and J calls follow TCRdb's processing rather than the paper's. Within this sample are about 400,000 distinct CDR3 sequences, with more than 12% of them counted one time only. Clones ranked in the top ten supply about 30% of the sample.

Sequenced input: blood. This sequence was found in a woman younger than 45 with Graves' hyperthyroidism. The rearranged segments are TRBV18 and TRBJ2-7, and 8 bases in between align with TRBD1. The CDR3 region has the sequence CASSPPSQGAYEQYF. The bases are TGTGCCAGCTCACCACCGTCACAGGGGGCCTACGAGCAGTACTTC. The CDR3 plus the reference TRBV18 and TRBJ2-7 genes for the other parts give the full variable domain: NAGVMQNPRHLVRRRGQEARLRCSPMKGHSHVYWYRQLPEEGLKFMVYLQKENIIDESGMPKERFSAEFPKEGPSILRIQQVVRGDSAAYFCASSPPSQGAYEQYFGPGTRLTVT.